These T cell receptor beta chains were read from a single sample in a study of Graves' ophthalmopathy and Graves' hyperthyroidism. TCRdb re-derived calls from the multiplex PCR reads in MiXCR, one entry per CDR3 protein. The table shows approximately 540,000 distinct CDR3 sequences, with roughly 39% occurring only once. Sequencing was carried out using peripheral blood or thyroid tissue (not recorded which). Receptors originate from an adult man with Graves' hyperthyroidism. Each CDR3 is given with its conserved first and last residue. D genes are given only for firm matches. Clone size is shown for a subset of rows, as once, few, many or a class of expanded clone.

abundance: NA; d_gene: NA; v_gene: TRBV9; j_gene: TRBJ2-3; CDR3nt: TGTGCCAGCTCCCTAGACAGGTTTCCCACAGATACGCAGTATTTT; CDR3aa: CASSLDRFPTDTQYF
abundance: many; d_gene: NA; v_gene: TRBV5-6; j_gene: TRBJ1-2; CDR3nt: TGTGCCAGCAGCTTCGTCGCGGCAGAGCCCTATGGCTACACCTTC; CDR3aa: CASSFVAAEPYGYTF
abundance: NA; d_gene: NA; v_gene: TRBV7-2; j_gene: TRBJ1-2; CDR3nt: TGTGCCAGCAGCTCTCCCAAGCGGGGTAGGGAAGAGAACTATGGCTACACCTTC; CDR3aa: CASSSPKRGREENYGYTF
abundance: NA; d_gene: NA; v_gene: TRBV7-2; j_gene: TRBJ1-2; CDR3nt: TGTGCCAGCAGCTTAGCGTCGAGCGGGGGGGACTATGGCTACACCTTC; CDR3aa: CASSLASSGGDYGYTF
abundance: NA; d_gene: NA; v_gene: TRBV7-8; j_gene: TRBJ1-2; CDR3nt: TGTGCCAGCAGCCCCCCCCGGACCGTTTCTTATGGCTACACCTTC; CDR3aa: CASSPPRTVSYGYTF
abundance: NA; d_gene: TRBD1; v_gene: TRBV5-1; j_gene: TRBJ2-2; CDR3nt: TGCGCCAGCAGCTTGGTAAGGACAGGGACGAACACCGGGGAGCTGTGTTTT; CDR3aa: CASSLVRTGTNTGELCF
abundance: NA; d_gene: NA; v_gene: TRBV7-8; j_gene: TRBJ2-3; CDR3nt: TGTGCCAGCAGCTTCGGTCCGGCGGTTAGCACAGATACGCAGTATTTT; CDR3aa: CASSFGPAVSTDTQYF
abundance: many; d_gene: NA; v_gene: TRBV7-9; j_gene: TRBJ1-6; CDR3nt: TGTGCCAGCAGCCCCCTCATACCCCTCCACTTT; CDR3aa: CASSPLIPLHF
abundance: many; d_gene: TRBD1; v_gene: TRBV29-1; j_gene: TRBJ1-2; CDR3nt: TGCAGCGTCATACAGGGGACTCAAAACTATGGCTACACCTTC; CDR3aa: CSVIQGTQNYGYTF
abundance: many; d_gene: NA; v_gene: TRBV10-3; j_gene: TRBJ2-7; CDR3nt: TGTGCCATCAGTGGCCCTCCTACTCCGTACGAGCAGTACTTC; CDR3aa: CAISGPPTPYEQYF
abundance: NA; d_gene: NA; v_gene: TRBV20-1; j_gene: TRBJ1-5; CDR3nt: TGCAGTGCCGGTGAACAGGGTCGAAATCAGCCCCAGCATTTT; CDR3aa: CSAGEQGRNQPQHF
abundance: NA; d_gene: TRBD2; v_gene: TRBV5-1; j_gene: TRBJ2-2; CDR3nt: TGCGCCAGCAGCACGGGACTAGCGGGAATCCAATCGAACACCGGGGAGCTGTTTTTT; CDR3aa: CASSTGLAGIQSNTGELFF
abundance: many; d_gene: NA; v_gene: TRBV12-3/TRBV12-4; j_gene: TRBJ1-1; CDR3nt: TGTGCCAGCAGTTTTATGAGGGACACTGAAGCTTTCTTT; CDR3aa: CASSFMRDTEAFF
abundance: NA; d_gene: NA; v_gene: TRBV7-8; j_gene: TRBJ1-5; CDR3nt: TGTGCCAGCAGCTTAGTCCTAGCGGGGCCTTACAATCAGCCCCAGCATTTT; CDR3aa: CASSLVLAGPYNQPQHF
abundance: few; d_gene: TRBD1; v_gene: TRBV2; j_gene: TRBJ2-4; CDR3nt: TGTGCCAGCAGTGGGACAGGGGGCCACGCCAAAAACATTCAGTACTTC; CDR3aa: CASSGTGGHAKNIQYF
abundance: many; d_gene: NA; v_gene: TRBV6-6; j_gene: TRBJ1-5; CDR3nt: TGTGCCAGCAGTTACTCCCGGATTTCGACAGCCTATCAGCCCCAGCATTTT; CDR3aa: CASSYSRISTAYQPQHF
abundance: many; d_gene: NA; v_gene: TRBV4-1; j_gene: TRBJ1-4; CDR3nt: TGCGCCAGCAGCCAAGGAAGGGGATCGATAGAAAAACTGTTTTTT; CDR3aa: CASSQGRGSIEKLFF
abundance: once; d_gene: TRBD1; v_gene: TRBV29-1; j_gene: TRBJ1-2; CDR3nt: TGCAGCGTGCGGCGACAGGGCTATGGCTACACCTTC; CDR3aa: CSVRRQGYGYTF
abundance: few; d_gene: TRBD1; v_gene: TRBV30; j_gene: TRBJ1-1; CDR3nt: TGTGCCTGGAGTACGACAGGGGGCACTGAAGCTTTCTTT; CDR3aa: CAWSTTGGTEAFF
abundance: few; d_gene: TRBD2; v_gene: TRBV7-9; j_gene: TRBJ2-7; CDR3nt: TGTGCCAGCAGTTCTGGAAGCGGGAGCCCCTACGAGCAGTACTTC; CDR3aa: CASSSGSGSPYEQYF
abundance: once; d_gene: TRBD1; v_gene: TRBV29-1; j_gene: TRBJ1-1; CDR3nt: TGCAGCGTCCACGCGTCGACAGGGGGCTTGCCTGAAGCTTTCTTT; CDR3aa: CSVHASTGGLPEAFF
abundance: few; d_gene: NA; v_gene: TRBV7-8; j_gene: TRBJ2-2; CDR3nt: TGTGCCAGCAGCTTCATCTTGGGAACCGGGGAGCTGTTTTTT; CDR3aa: CASSFILGTGELFF
abundance: NA; d_gene: TRBD2; v_gene: TRBV29-1; j_gene: TRBJ2-7; CDR3nt: TGCAGCTTAGGTCCAGCGGGGGGCTACGAGCAGTACTTC; CDR3aa: CSLGPAGGYEQYF
abundance: many; d_gene: NA; v_gene: TRBV12-3/TRBV12-4; j_gene: TRBJ1-1; CDR3nt: TGTGCCAGCAGTTTATATATAGGTCCCGGGGAAGCTTTCTTT; CDR3aa: CASSLYIGPGEAFF
abundance: NA; d_gene: NA; v_gene: TRBV2; j_gene: TRBJ1-5; CDR3nt: TGTGCCAGCAGCTTAGGGGCCAGGGCGAGACGACAGCCCCAGCATTTT; CDR3aa: CASSLGARARRQPQHF
abundance: NA; d_gene: TRBD2; v_gene: TRBV29-1; j_gene: TRBJ2-6; CDR3nt: TGCAGCGTGCGGGAGGGTGGGGCCAACGTCCTGGCTTTC; CDR3aa: CSVREGGANVLAF
abundance: NA; d_gene: NA; v_gene: TRBV12-5; j_gene: TRBJ2-7; CDR3nt: TGTGCTAGTGGTTTGGGAGTACCTACCTACGAGCAGTACTTC; CDR3aa: CASGLGVPTYEQYF
abundance: few; d_gene: TRBD2; v_gene: TRBV6-6; j_gene: TRBJ2-5; CDR3nt: TGTGCCAGCCGGGGGACTATCGAGGGGGAGACCCAGTACTTC; CDR3aa: CASRGTIEGETQYF
abundance: many; d_gene: NA; v_gene: TRBV14; j_gene: TRBJ1-6; CDR3nt: TGTGCCAGCAGTGGGAAGTCCTATAATTCACCCCTCCACTTT; CDR3aa: CASSGKSYNSPLHF
abundance: NA; d_gene: NA; v_gene: TRBV10-2; j_gene: TRBJ1-5; CDR3nt: TGCGCCAGCAGCGACCCCCCATCTCAGCCCCAGCATTTT; CDR3aa: CASSDPPSQPQHF